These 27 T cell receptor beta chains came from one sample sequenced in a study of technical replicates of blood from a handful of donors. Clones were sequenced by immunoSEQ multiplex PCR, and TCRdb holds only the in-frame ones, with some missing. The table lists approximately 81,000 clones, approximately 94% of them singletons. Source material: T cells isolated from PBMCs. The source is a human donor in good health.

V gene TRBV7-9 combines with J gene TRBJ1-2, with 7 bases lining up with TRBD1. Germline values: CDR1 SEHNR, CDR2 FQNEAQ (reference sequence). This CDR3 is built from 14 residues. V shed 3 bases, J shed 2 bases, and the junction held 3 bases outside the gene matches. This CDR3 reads CASSLGQQNYGYTF. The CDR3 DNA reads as TGTGCCAGCAGCTTGGGACAGCAGAACTATGGCTACACCTTC.

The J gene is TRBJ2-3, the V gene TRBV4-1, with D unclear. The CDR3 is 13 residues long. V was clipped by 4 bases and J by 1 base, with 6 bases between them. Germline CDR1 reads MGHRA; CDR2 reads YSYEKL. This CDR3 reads CASSPSGTDTQYF. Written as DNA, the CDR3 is TGCGCCAGCAGCCCCAGCGGCACAGATACGCAGTATTTT.

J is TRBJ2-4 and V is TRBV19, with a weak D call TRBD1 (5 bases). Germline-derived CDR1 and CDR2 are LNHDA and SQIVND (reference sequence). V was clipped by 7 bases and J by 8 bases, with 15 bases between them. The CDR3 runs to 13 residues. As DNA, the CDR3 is TGTGCCAGTAAAAGGCAGGGAATAGACATTCAGTACTTC. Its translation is CASKRQGIDIQYF.

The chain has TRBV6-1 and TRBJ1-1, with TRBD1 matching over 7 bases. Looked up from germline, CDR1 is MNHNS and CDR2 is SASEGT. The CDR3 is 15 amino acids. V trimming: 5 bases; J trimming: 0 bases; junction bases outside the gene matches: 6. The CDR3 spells CASSWGQRMNTEAFF. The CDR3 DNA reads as TGTGCCAGCAGTTGGGGACAGAGGATGAACACTGAAGCTTTCTTT.

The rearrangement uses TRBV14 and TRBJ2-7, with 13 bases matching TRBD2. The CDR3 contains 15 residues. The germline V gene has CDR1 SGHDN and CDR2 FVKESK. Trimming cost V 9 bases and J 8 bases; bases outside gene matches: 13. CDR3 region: CASSRQTSGRYQQYF. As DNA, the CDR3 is TGTGCCAGTTCTAGACAGACTAGCGGGAGGTACCAGCAGTACTTC.

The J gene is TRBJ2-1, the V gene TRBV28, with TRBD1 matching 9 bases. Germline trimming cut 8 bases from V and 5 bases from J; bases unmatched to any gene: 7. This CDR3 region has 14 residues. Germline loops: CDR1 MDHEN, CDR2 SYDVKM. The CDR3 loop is CASDAGQGNNEQFF. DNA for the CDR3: TGTGCCAGCGACGCGGGACAGGGAAACAATGAGCAGTTCTTC.

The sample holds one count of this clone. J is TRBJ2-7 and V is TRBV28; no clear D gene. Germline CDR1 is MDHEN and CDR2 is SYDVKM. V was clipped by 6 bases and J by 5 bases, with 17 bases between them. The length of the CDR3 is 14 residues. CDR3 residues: CASSRVDSLDEQYF. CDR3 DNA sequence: TGTGCCAGCAGCCGTGTTGATAGTCTCGACGAGCAGTACTTC.

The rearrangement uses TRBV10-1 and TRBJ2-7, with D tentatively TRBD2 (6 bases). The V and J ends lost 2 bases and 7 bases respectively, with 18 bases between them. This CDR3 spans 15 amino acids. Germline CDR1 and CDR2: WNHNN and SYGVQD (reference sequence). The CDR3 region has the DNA TGCGCCAGCAGTGAGCCCGCGGGACCCCAGTGGGAGCAGTACTTC. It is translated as CASSEPAGPQWEQYF.

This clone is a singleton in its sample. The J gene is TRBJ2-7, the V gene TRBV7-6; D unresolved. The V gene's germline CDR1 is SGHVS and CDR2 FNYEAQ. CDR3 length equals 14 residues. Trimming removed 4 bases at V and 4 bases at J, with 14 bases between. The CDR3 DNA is TGTGCCAGCAGCTCCAGACTTCACGGGTACGAGCAGTACTTC. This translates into CASSSRLHGYEQYF.

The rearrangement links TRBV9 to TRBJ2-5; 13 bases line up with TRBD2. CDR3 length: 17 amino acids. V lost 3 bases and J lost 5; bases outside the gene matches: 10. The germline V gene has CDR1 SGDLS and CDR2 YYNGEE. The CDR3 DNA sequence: TGTGCCAGCAGCGCCGAATTAGGGACTAGCGGGAAGGAGACCCAGTACTTC. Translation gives CASSAELGTSGKETQYF.

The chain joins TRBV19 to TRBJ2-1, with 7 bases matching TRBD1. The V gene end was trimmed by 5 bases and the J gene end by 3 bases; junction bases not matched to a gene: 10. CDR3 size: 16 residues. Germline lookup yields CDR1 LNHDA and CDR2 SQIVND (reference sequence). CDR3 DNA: TGTGCCAGTAGTTCTCCGACAGGGTCCCTCTACAATGAGCAGTTCTTC. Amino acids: CASSSPTGSLYNEQFF. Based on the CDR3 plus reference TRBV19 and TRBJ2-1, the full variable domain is DGGITQSPKYLFRKEGQNVTLSCEQNLNHDAMYWYRQDPGQGLRLIYYSQIVNDFQKGDIAEGYSVSREKKESFPLTVTSAQKNPTAFYLCASSSPTGSLYNEQFFGPGTRLTVL.

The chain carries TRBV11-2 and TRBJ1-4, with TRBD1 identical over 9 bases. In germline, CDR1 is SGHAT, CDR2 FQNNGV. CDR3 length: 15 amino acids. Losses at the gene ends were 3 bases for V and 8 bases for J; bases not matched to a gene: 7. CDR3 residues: CASSLAGTGREKLFF. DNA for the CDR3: TGTGCCAGCAGCTTGGCCGGGACAGGGAGAGAAAAACTGTTTTTT.

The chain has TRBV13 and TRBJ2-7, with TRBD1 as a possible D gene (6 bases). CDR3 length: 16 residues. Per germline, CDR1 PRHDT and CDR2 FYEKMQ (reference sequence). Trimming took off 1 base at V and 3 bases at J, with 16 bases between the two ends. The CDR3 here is CASSLDYTGSSYEQYF. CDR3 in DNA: TGTGCCAGCAGCTTAGATTATACAGGGAGTAGCTACGAGCAGTACTTC.

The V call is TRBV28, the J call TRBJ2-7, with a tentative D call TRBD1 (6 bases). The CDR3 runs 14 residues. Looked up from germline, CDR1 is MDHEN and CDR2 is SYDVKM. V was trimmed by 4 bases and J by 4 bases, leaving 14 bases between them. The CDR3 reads CASSSQGVNYEQYF. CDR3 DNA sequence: TGTGCCAGCAGTTCACAGGGAGTCAATTACGAGCAGTACTTC. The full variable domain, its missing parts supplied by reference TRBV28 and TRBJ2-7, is DVKVTQSSRYLVKRTGEKVFLECVQDMDHENMFWYRQDPGLGLRLIYFSYDVKMKEKGDIPEGYSVSREKKERFSLILESASTNQTSMYLCASSSQGVNYEQYFGPGTRLTVT.

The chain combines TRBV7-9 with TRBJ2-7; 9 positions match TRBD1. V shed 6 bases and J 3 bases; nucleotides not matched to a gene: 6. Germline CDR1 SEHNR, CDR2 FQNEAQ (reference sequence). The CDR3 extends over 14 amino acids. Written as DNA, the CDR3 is TGTGCCAGCAGTCTTGACAGGGGGTACTACGAGCAGTACTTC. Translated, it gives CASSLDRGYYEQYF.

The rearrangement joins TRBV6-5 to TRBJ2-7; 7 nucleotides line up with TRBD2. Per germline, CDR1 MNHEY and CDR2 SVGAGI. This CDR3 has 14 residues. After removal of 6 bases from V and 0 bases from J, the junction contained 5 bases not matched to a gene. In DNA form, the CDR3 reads TGTGCCAGCAGCCCTAGCGGCTACTCCTACGAGCAGTACTTC. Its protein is CASSPSGYSYEQYF.

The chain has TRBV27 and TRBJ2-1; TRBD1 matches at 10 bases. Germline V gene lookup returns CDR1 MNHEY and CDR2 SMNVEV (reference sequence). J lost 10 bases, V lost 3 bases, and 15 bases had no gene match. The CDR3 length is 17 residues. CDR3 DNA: TGTGCCAGCAGTTTCCAATGGACAGGGGGAATTTTTTCAGAGCAGTTCTTC. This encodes CASSFQWTGGIFSEQFF.

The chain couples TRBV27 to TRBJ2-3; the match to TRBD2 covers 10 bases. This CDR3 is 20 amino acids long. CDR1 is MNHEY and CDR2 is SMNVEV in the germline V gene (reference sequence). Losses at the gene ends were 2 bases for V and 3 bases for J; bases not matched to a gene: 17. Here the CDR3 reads CASSLRFWASGSSGTDTQYF. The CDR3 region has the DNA TGTGCCAGCAGTTTAAGATTCTGGGCTAGCGGGAGTTCCGGGACAGATACGCAGTATTTT.

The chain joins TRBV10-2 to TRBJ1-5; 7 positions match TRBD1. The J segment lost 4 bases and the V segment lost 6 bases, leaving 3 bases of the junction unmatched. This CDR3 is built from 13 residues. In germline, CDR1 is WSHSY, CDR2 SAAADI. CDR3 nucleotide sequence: TGCGCCAGCAGCCGGGACAGAAATCAGCCCCAGCATTTT. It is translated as CASSRDRNQPQHF.

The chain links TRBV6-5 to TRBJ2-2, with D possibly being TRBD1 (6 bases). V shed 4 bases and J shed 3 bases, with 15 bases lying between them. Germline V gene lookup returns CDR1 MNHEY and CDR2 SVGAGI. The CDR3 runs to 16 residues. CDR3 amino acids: CASSSPQGPYTGELFF. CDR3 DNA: TGTGCCAGCAGTTCCCCTCAGGGGCCGTACACCGGGGAGCTGTTTTTT.

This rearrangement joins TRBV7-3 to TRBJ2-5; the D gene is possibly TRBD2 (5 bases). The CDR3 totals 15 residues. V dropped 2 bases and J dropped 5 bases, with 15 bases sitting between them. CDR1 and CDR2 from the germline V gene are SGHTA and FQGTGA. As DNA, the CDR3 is TGTGCCAGCAGCTTATCCGGGATAAGGCGGGAGACCCAGTACTTC. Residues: CASSLSGIRRETQYF.

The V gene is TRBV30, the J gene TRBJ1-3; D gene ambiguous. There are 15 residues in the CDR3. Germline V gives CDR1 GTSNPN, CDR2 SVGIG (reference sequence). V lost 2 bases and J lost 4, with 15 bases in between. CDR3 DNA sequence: TGTGCCTGGAGTCCTTACAGTCTTGCCGGAAACACCATATATTTT. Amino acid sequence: CAWSPYSLAGNTIYF.

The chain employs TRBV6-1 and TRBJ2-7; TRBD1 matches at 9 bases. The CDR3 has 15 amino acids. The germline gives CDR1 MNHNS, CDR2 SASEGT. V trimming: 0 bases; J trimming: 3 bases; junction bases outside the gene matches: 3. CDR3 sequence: CASSEAGQGLYEQYF. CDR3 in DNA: TGTGCCAGCAGTGAAGCCGGACAGGGGCTCTACGAGCAGTACTTC.

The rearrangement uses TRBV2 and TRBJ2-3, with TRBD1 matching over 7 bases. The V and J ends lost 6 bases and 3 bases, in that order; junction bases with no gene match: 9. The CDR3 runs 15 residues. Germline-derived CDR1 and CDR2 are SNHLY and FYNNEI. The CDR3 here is CASRPTPGGTDTQYF. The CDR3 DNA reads TGTGCCAGCAGGCCCACTCCAGGGGGAACAGATACGCAGTATTTT.

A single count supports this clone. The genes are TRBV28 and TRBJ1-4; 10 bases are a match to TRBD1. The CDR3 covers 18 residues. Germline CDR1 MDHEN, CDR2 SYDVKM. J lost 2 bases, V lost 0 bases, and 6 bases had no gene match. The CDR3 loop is CASSLWGDRGSTNEKLFF. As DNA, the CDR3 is TGTGCCAGCAGTTTATGGGGGGACAGGGGATCTACTAATGAAAAACTGTTTTTT.

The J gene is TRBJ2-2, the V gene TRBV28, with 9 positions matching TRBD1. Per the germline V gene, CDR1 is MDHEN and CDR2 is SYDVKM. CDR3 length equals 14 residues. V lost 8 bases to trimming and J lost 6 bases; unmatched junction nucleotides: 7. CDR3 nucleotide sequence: TGTGCCAGCCACACAGGGGGCGCCTCCGGGGAGCTGTTTTTT. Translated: CASHTGGASGELFF. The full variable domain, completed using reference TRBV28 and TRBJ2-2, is DVKVTQSSRYLVKRTGEKVFLECVQDMDHENMFWYRQDPGLGLRLIYFSYDVKMKEKGDIPEGYSVSREKKERFSLILESASTNQTSMYLCASHTGGASGELFFGEGSRLTVL.

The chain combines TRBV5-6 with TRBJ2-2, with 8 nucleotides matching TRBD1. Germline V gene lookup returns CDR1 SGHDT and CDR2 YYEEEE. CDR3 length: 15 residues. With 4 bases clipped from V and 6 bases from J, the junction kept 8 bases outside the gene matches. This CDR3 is CASSEMTGEPGELFF. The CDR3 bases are TGTGCCAGCAGCGAAATGACAGGGGAGCCCGGGGAGCTGTTTTTT.